This T cell receptor (beta chain) was captured by sequencing in a study of OX40 agonist ivuxolimab in advanced cancers. V was pared by 6 bases and J by 6 bases, with 6 bases of the junction left unmatched. The CDR3 has 14 residues. CDR1 is SGHRS, CDR2 YFSETQ, per germline. The repertoire was sequenced with immunoSEQ multiplex PCR; TCRdb's copy has only in-frame clones and lacks some. The table has roughly 100,000 clones, nearly 90% seen once. Study-wide results and limits: The CD4+ and CD8+ T cells in the blood had expanded clonally by week 6 at 0.1 to 3.0 mg/kg.

With respect to this clone: The antigen is undetermined.

The chain combines TRBV5-1 with TRBJ1-6; 7 positions match TRBD1. This sequence originates from an adult with an advanced solid tumor such as melanoma, head and neck, liver or kidney cancer. Sequences were derived from CD4+ or CD8+ T cells sorted from blood, sampled in a trial of the OX40 agonist ivuxolimab. CDR3: CASNAGTVNSPLHF. CDR3 coding DNA: TGCGCCAGCAACGCCGGGACAGTTAATTCACCCCTCCACTTT.